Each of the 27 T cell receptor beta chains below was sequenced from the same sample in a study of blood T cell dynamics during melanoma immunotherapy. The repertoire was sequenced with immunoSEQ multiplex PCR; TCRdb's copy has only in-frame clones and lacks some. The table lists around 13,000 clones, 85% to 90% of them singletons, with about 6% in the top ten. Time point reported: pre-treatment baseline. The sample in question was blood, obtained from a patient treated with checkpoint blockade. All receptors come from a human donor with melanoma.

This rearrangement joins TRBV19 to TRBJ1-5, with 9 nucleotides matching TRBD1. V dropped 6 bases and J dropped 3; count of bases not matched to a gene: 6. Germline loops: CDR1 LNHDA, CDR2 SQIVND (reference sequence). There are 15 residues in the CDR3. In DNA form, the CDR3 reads TGTGCCAGTAGAGACGACAGGGGGTACAATCAGCCCCAGCATTTT. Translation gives CASRDDRGYNQPQHF.

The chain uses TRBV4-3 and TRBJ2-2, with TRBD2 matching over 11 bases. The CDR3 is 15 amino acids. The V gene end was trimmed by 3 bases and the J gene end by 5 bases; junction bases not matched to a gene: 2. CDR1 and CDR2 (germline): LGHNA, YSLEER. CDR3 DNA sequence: TGCGCCAGCAGCCAGACTAGCGGGGTAACCGGGGAGCTGTTTTTT. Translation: CASSQTSGVTGELFF.

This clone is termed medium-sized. CDR3 sequence: CASSDFRGIQYF. The CDR3 bases are TGTGCCAGCAGCGACTTTAGGGGCATTCAGTACTTC. This chain links TRBV7-2 with TRBJ2-4; a possible D gene is TRBD1 (5 bases). Germline V gene data show CDR1 as SGHTA and CDR2 as FQGNSA. V lost 5 bases and J 9 bases, leaving 11 bases between the germline ends. This CDR3 is built from 12 residues. Supplemented by reference TRBV7-2 and TRBJ2-4, the full variable domain reads GAGVSQSPSNKVTEKGKDVELRCDPISGHTALYWYRQSLGQGLEFLIYFQGNSAPDKSGLPSDRFSAERTGGSVSTLTIQRTQQEDSAVYLCASSDFRGIQYFGAGTRLSVL.

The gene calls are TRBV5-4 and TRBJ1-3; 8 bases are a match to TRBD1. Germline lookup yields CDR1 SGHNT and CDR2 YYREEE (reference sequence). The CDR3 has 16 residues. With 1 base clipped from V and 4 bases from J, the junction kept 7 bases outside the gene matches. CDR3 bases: TGTGCCAGCAGCTTGAACCAGGGGGCGCAAGGAAACACCATATATTTT. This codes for CASSLNQGAQGNTIYF. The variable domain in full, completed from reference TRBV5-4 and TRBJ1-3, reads ETGVTQSPTHLIKTRGQQVTLRCSSQSGHNTVSWYQQALGQGPQFIFQYYREEENGRGNFPPRFSGLQFPNYSSELNVNALELDDSALYLCASSLNQGAQGNTIYFGEGSWLTVV.

Written as DNA, the CDR3 is TGTGCCAGCAGCACCGGGACAGCTCATGAAAAACTGTTTTTT. Protein: CASSTGTAHEKLFF. The rearrangement joins TRBV11-2 to TRBJ1-4; 7 nucleotides match TRBD1. Germline trimming cut 5 bases from V and 6 bases from J; bases unmatched to any gene: 6. This CDR3 has 14 amino acids. In germline, CDR1 is SGHAT, CDR2 FQNNGV.

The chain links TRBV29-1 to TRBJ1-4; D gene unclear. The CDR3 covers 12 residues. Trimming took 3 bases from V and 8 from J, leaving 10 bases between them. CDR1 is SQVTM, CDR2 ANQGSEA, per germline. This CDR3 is CSVEAHGEKLFF. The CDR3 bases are TGCAGCGTTGAGGCCCACGGGGAAAAACTGTTTTTT.

CDR3 amino acids: CASSSGTQETQYF. Here the CDR3 DNA reads TGCGCCAGCAGCTCCGGGACGCAAGAGACCCAGTACTTC. The V and J genes are TRBV5-1 and TRBJ2-5; D may match TRBD1 or TRBD2 (5 bases each). This CDR3 comprises 13 residues. V was clipped by 3 bases and J by 2 bases, with 8 bases between them. Germline loops: CDR1 SGHRS, CDR2 YFSETQ.

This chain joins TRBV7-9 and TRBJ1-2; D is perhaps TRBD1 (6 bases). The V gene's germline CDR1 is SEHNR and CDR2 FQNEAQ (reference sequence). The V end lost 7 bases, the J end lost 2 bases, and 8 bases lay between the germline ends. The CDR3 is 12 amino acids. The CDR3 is CASMGANYGYTF. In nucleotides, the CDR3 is TGTGCCAGCATGGGGGCAAACTATGGCTACACCTTC.

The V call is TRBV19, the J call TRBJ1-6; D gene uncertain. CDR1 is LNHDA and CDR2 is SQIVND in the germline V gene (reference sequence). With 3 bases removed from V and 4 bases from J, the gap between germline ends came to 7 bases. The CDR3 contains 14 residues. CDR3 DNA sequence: TGTGCCAGTAGTATTGGTCTGTATAATTCACCCCTCCACTTT. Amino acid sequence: CASSIGLYNSPLHF.

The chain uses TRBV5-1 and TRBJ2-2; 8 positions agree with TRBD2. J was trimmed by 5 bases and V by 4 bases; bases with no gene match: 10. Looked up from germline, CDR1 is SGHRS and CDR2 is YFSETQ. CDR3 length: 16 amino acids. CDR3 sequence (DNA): TGCGCCAGCAGCCCGATCAGCGGGGGAGTTACCGGGGAGCTGTTTTTT. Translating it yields CASSPISGGVTGELFF. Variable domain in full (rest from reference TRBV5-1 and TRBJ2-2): KAGVTQTPRYLIKTRGQQVTLSCSPISGHRSVSWYQQTPGQGLQFLFEYFSETQRNKGNFPGRFSGRQFSNSRSEMNVSTLELGDSALYLCASSPISGGVTGELFFGEGSRLTVL.

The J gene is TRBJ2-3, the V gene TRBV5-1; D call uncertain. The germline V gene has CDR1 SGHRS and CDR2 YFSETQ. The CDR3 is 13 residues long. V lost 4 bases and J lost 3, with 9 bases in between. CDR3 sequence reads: CASSRIGTDTQYF. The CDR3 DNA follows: TGCGCCAGCAGCCGGATTGGAACAGATACGCAGTATTTT.

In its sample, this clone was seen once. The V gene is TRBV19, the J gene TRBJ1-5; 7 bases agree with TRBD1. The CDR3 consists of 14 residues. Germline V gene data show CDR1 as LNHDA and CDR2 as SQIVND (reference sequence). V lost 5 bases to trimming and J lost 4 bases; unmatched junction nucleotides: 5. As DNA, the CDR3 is TGTGCCAGTAGTGAACAGGGGCTTAATCAGCCCCAGCATTTT. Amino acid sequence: CASSEQGLNQPQHF.

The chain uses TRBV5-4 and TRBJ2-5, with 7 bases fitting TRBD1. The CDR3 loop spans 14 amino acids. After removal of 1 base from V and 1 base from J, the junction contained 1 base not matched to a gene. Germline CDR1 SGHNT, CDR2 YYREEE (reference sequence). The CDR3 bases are TGTGCCAGCAGCTTGCCAGGGGGCCAAGAGACCCAGTACTTC. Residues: CASSLPGGQETQYF.

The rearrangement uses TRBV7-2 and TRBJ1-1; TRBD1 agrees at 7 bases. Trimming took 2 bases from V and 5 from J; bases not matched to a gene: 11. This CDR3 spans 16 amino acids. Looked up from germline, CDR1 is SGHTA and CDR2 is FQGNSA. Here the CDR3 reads CASSLNGGGAKTEAFF. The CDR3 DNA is TGTGCCAGCAGCTTAAACGGAGGGGGCGCGAAGACTGAAGCTTTCTTT.

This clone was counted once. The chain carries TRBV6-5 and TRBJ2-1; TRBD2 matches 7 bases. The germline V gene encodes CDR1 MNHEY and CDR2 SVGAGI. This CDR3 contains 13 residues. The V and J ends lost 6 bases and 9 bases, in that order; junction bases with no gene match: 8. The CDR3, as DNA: TGTGCCAGCAGGGAGGGAGGGGTTCGTGAGCAGTTCTTC. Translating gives CASREGGVREQFF.

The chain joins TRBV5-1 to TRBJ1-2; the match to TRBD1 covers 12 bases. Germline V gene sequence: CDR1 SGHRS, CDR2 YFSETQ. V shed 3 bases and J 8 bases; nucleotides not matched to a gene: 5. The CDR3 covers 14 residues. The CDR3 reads CASSSGTGGEGYTF. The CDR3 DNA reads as TGCGCCAGCAGCTCCGGGACAGGGGGCGAGGGCTACACCTTC.

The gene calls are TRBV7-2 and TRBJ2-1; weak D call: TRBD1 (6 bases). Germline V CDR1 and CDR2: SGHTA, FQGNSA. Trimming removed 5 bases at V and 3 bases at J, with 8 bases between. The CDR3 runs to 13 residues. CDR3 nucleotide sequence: TGTGCCAGCAGCGGCAGGGGCTACAATGAGCAGTTCTTC. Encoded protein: CASSGRGYNEQFF.

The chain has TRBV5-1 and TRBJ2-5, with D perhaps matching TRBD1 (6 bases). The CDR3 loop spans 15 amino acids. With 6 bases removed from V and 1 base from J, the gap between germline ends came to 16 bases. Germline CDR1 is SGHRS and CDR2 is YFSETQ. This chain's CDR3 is CASTISGTSQETQYF. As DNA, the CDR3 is TGCGCCAGCACAATTTCCGGGACATCCCAAGAGACCCAGTACTTC.

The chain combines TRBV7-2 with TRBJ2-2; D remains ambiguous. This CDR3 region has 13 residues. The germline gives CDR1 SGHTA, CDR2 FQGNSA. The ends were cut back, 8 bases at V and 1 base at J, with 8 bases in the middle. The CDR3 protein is CASSPMNTGELFF. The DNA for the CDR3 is TGTGCCAGCTCCCCTATGAACACCGGGGAGCTGTTTTTT.

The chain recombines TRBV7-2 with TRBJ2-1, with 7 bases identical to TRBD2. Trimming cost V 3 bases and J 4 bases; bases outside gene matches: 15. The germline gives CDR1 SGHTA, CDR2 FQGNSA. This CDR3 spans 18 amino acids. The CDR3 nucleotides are TGTGCCAGCAGCTTGGCATCCGGCGGGGGACGTCGGTACAATGAGCAGTTCTTC. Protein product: CASSLASGGGRRYNEQFF.

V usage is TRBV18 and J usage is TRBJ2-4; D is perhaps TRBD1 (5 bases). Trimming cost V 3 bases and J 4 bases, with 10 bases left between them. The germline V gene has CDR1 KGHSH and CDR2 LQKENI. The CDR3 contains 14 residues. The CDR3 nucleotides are TGTGCCAGCTCACCCGGACACCAAAAAAACATTCAGTACTTC. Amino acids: CASSPGHQKNIQYF.

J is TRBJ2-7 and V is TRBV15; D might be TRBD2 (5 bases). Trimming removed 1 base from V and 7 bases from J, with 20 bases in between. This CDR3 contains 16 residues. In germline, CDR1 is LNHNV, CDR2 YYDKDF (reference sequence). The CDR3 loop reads CATSRVEASGLGEQYF. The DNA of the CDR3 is TGTGCCACCAGCAGAGTGGAGGCTAGTGGGTTGGGGGAGCAGTACTTC.

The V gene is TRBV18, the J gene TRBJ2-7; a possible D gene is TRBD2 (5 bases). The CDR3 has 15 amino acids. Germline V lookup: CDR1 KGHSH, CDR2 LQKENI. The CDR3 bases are TGTGCCAGCTCAACACCTCGGAGGTGCGGTACCGAGCAGTACGTC. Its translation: CASSTPRRCGTEQYV.

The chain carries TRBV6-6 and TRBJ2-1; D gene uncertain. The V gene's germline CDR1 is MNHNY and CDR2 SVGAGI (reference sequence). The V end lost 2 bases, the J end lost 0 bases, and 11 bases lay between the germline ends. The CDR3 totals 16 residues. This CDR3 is CASSYGPQSSYNEQFF. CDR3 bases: TGTGCCAGCAGTTACGGTCCGCAGAGCTCCTACAATGAGCAGTTCTTC.

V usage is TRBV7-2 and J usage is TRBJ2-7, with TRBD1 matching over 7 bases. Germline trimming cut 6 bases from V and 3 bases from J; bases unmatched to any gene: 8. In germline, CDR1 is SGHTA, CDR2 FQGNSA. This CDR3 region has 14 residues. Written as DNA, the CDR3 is TGTGCCAGCAGACCCGGGACAGCTAGCTACGAGCAGTACTTC. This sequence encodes CASRPGTASYEQYF. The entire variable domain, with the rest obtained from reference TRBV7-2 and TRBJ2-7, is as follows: GAGVSQSPSNKVTEKGKDVELRCDPISGHTALYWYRQSLGQGLEFLIYFQGNSAPDKSGLPSDRFSAERTGGSVSTLTIQRTQQEDSAVYLCASRPGTASYEQYFGPGTRLTVT.

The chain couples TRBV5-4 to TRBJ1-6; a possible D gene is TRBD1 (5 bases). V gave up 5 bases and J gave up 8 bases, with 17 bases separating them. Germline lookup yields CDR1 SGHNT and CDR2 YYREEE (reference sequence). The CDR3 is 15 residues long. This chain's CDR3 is CASRPGEGSDSPLHF. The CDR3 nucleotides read TGTGCCAGCAGACCCGGGGAGGGGTCGGATTCACCCCTCCACTTT.

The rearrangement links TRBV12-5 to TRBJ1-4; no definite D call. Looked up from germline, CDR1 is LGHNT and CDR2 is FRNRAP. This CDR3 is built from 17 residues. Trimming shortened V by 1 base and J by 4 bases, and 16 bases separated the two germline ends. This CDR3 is CASGLDSSGRGNEKLFF. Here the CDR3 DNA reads TGTGCTAGTGGTTTGGATTCGTCGGGTCGGGGTAATGAAAAACTGTTTTTT.